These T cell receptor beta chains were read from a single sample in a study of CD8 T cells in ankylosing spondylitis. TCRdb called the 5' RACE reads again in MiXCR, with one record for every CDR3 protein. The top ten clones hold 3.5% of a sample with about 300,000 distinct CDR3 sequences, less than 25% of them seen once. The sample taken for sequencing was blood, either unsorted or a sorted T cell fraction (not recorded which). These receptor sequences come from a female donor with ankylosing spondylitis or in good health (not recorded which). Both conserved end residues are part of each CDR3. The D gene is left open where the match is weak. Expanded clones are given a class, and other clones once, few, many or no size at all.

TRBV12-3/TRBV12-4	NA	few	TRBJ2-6	CASSPASTASGANVLTF	TGTGCCAGCAGCCCGGCTTCGACAGCCTCTGGGGCCAACGTCCTGACTTTC
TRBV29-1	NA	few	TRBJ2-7	CSARTDAYEQYF	TGCAGCGCGCGGACAGATGCCTACGAGCAGTACTTC
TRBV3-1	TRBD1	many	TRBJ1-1	CASSHRTGATEAFF	TGTGCCAGCAGCCACAGGACAGGGGCCACTGAAGCTTTCTTT
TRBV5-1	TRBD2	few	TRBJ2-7	CASSPTSGTNYEQYF	TGCGCCAGCAGCCCAACTAGCGGGACAAACTACGAGCAGTACTTC
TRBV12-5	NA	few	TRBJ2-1	CASGPTSQKGQFF	TGTGCTAGTGGGCCGACAAGTCAAAAGGGGCAGTTCTTC
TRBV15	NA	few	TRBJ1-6	CATSREAPGNSPLHF	TGTGCCACCAGCAGAGAGGCTCCTGGGAATTCACCCCTCCACTTT
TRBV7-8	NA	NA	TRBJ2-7	CASSLAAGEQYF	TGTGCCAGCAGCTTAGCGGCGGGAGAGCAGTACTTC
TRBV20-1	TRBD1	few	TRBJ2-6	CSVSTPGQVASGANVLTF	TGCAGTGTTTCGACCCCGGGACAGGTCGCCTCTGGGGCCAACGTCCTGACTTTC
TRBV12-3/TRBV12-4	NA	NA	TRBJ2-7	CASSFLGLESYEQYF	TGTGCCAGCAGTTTTTTAGGGCTGGAGTCCTACGAGCAGTACTTC
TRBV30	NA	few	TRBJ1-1	CAWSVRIRVAEAFF	TGTGCCTGGAGTGTGCGAATTAGGGTAGCTGAAGCTTTCTTT
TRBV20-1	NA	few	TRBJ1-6	CSAPGVTHSYNSPLHF	TGCAGTGCGCCCGGTGTGACGCACTCCTATAATTCACCCCTCCACTTT
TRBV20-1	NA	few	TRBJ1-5	CSARNDPGANQPQHF	TGCAGTGCTAGAAACGACCCCGGGGCCAATCAGCCCCAGCATTTT
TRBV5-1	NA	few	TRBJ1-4	CASRTEFHGELFF	TGCGCCAGCAGGACGGAGTTTCATGGGGAACTGTTTTTT
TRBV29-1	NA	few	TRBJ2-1	CSVDRGISYNEQFF	TGCAGCGTTGATCGGGGGATATCCTACAATGAGCAGTTCTTC
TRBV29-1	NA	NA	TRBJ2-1	CSVTGSPGRGDEQFF	TGCAGCGTAACAGGATCCCCAGGGAGGGGGGATGAGCAGTTCTTC
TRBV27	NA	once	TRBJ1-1	CARIRAGNTEAFF	TGTGCCAGGATCCGGGCAGGCAACACTGAAGCTTTCTTT
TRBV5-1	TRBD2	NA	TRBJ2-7	CASSLGTSSNSYEQYF	TGCGCCAGCAGCTTGGGGACTAGTAGTAACTCCTACGAGCAGTACTTC
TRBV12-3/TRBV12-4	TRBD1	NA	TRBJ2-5	CASTTTGEETQYF	TGTGCCAGCACTACGACAGGGGAAGAGACCCAGTACTTC
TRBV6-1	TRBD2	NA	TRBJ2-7	CATGLAGGSGEQYF	TGTGCCACCGGACTAGCGGGAGGGTCGGGGGAGCAGTACTTC
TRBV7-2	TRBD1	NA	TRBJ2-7	CASSFATGSYEQYF	TGTGCCAGCAGCTTCGCGACAGGGTCCTACGAGCAGTACTTC
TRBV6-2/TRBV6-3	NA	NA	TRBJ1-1	CASSYSKEKAFF	TGTGCCAGCAGTTACTCGAAGGAGAAAGCTTTCTTT
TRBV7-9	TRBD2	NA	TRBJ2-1	CASSRRLAEDNEQFF	TGTGCCAGCAGCCGCAGACTAGCGGAAGACAATGAGCAGTTCTTC
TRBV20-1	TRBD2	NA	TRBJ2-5	CSASPSGRVRETQYF	TGCAGTGCTAGCCCTAGCGGGAGAGTCAGGGAGACCCAGTACTTC
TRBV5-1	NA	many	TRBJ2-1	CASSFKDGGREQFF	TGCGCCAGCAGCTTTAAAGATGGAGGGAGAGAGCAGTTCTTC
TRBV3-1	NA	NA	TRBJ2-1	CASSQGGTPLF	TGTGCCAGCAGCCAAGGAGGGACACCTCTCTTC
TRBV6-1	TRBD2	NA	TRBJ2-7	CASMGLAGTYEQYF	TGTGCCAGCATGGGACTAGCGGGAACCTACGAGCAGTACTTC
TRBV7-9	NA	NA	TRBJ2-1	CASSSHPGQNQGDEQFF	TGTGCCAGCAGCTCTCACCCCGGACAGAACCAAGGTGATGAGCAGTTCTTC
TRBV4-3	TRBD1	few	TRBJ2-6	CASSQIPGGFGANVLTF	TGCGCCAGCAGCCAAATCCCAGGGGGCTTTGGGGCCAACGTCCTGACTTTC
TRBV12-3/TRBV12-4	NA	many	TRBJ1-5	CASSSSFSGLNQPQHF	TGTGCCAGCAGTTCTTCCTTTTCGGGACTTAATCAGCCCCAGCATTTT
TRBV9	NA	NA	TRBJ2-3	CASSVGISGMADTQYF	TGTGCCAGCAGCGTAGGAATCTCGGGAATGGCTGATACGCAGTATTTT
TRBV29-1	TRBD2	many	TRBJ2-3	CSVIDSGTPTDTQYF	TGCAGCGTCATAGATAGCGGGACTCCCACAGATACGCAGTATTTT
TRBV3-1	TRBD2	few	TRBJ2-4	CASSRGGYIQYF	TGTGCCAGCAGTCGGGGGGGTTACATTCAGTACTTC
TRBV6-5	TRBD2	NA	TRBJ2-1	CASSSLAESYNEQFF	TGTGCCAGCAGTTCTCTAGCGGAATCCTACAATGAGCAGTTCTTC
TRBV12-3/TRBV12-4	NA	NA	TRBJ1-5	CASSLGSTFSNQPQHF	TGTGCCAGCAGTTTAGGTTCAACTTTTAGCAATCAGCCCCAGCATTTT
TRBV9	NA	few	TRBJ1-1	CASSGMNTEAFF	TGTGCCAGCAGCGGCATGAACACTGAAGCTTTCTTT
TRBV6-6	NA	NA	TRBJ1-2	CASSHPRGYTF	TGTGCCAGCAGCCACCCTCGTGGCTACACCTTC
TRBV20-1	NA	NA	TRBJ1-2	CSARIVSPSNYGYTF	TGCAGTGCTAGAATCGTCAGTCCGTCTAACTATGGCTACACCTTC
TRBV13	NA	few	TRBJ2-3	CASSPSFTRHTDTQYF	TGTGCCAGCAGCCCTTCTTTTACTAGACACACAGATACGCAGTATTTT
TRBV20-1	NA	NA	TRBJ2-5	CSAPARGKTQYF	TGCAGTGCCCCAGCCCGAGGGAAGACCCAGTACTTC
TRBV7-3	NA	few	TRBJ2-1	CASSPGRNNEQFF	TGTGCCAGCAGCCCAGGACGGAACAATGAGCAGTTCTTC
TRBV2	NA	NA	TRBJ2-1	CASTSVLAVINEQFF	TGTGCCAGCACAAGCGTGTTAGCGGTAATCAATGAGCAGTTCTTC
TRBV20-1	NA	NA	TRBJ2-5	CSARDSVVQETQYF	TGCAGTGCTAGAGATTCGGTCGTACAAGAGACCCAGTACTTC
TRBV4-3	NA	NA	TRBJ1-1	CASSLSSITEAFF	TGCGCCAGCAGCCTCTCCTCGATAACTGAAGCTTTCTTT
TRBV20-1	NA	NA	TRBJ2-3	CSARQEATDTQYF	TGCAGTGCTAGACAGGAAGCCACAGATACGCAGTATTTT
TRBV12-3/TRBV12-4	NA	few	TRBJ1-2	CASSFKGANYGYTF	TGTGCCAGCAGTTTTAAAGGAGCTAACTATGGCTACACCTTC
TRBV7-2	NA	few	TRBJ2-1	CASNLGWGRYNEQFF	TGTGCCAGCAACTTAGGTTGGGGACGATACAATGAGCAGTTCTTC
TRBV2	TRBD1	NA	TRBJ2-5	CASRTGTGTETQYF	TGTGCCAGCAGAACCGGGACAGGGACGGAGACCCAGTACTTC
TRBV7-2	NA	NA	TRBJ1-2	CASSLDRASSGYTF	TGTGCCAGCAGCTTAGACAGGGCCTCGAGTGGCTACACCTTC
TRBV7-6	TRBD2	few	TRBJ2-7	CASSRGGGADEQYF	TGTGCCAGCAGCCGGGGGGGAGGTGCAGACGAGCAGTACTTC
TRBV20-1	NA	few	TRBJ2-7	CSAREGGKYEQYF	TGCAGTGCTAGAGAAGGGGGAAAATACGAGCAGTACTTC
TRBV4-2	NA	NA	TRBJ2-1	CASSQQQGEGNEQFF	TGTGCCAGCAGCCAACAACAGGGGGAGGGGAATGAGCAGTTCTTC
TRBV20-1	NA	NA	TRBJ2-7	CSANPRRTGSGYEQYF	TGCAGTGCTAATCCGCGTCGAACAGGGAGCGGTTACGAGCAGTACTTC
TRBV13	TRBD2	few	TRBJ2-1	CASSLDSGRAGRDEQFF	TGTGCCAGCAGCTTAGACAGCGGGAGGGCCGGTAGGGATGAGCAGTTCTTC